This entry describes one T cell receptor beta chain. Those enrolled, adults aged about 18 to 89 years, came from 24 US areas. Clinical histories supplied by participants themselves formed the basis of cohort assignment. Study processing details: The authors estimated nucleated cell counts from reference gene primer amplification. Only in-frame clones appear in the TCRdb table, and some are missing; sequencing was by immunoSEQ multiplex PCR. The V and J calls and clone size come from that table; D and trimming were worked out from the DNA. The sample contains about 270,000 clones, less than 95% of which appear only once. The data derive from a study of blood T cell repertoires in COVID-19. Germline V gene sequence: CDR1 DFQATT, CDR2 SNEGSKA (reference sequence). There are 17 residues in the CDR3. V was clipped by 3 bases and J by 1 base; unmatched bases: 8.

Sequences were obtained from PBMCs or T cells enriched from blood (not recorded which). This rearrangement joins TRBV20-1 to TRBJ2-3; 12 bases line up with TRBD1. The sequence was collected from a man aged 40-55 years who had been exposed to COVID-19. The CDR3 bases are TGCAGTGCTAGTGGTACCGGGACAGGGGGCGGCACAGATACGCAGTATTTT. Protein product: CSASGTGTGGGTDTQYF.